This paragraph covers one T cell receptor beta chain sequence. Its antigen remains unidentified. This CDR3 region has 13 residues. Germline-derived CDR1 and CDR2 are MNHNS and SASEGT. With 8 bases clipped from V and 5 bases from J, the junction kept 5 bases outside the gene matches. The data originate from a study of chemoradiotherapy in HPV16-positive cancers. The study's findings and limits: Candidate HPV-specific clones and E7-related TCR motifs grew in tumor during treatment.

Clones were sequenced by immunoSEQ multiplex PCR, and TCRdb holds only the in-frame ones, with some missing. The sample lists about 19,000 clones, roughly 84% occurring once. J is TRBJ1-5 and V is TRBV6-1, with TRBD1 matching over 8 bases. The clonotype was recovered from a human donor with HPV-associated anogenital cancer. Sequenced here: blood, sampled from a patient who underwent chemoradiotherapy. CDR3 DNA sequence: TGTGCCAGCGCGACAGGGGCGGATCAGCCCCAGCATTTT. Amino acids: CASATGADQPQHF.